Detailed here is one T cell receptor (beta chain). Those enrolled in Seattle joined during active infection and were followed longitudinally afterward. This sample was taken from a study of blood T cell repertoires in COVID-19. Across the whole study: Acute and convalescent COVID-19 specimens originated in the United States, Italy and Spain. Sample material is recorded as cDNA or gDNA derived from T cells, B-cell-depleted T cells, or PBMCs.

Original handling: By means of reference gene primer amplification, nucleated cell counts were estimated. Data came from immunoSEQ multiplex PCR; TCRdb stores just in-frame clones and leaves some out. V, J and clone size reflect that table, while D and trimming were determined from the DNA. This repertoire shows 300,000 to 400,000 clones, 88% found once; its top ten account for roughly 6.6%. The CDR3 spans 15 residues. V lost 2 bases and J lost 3, with 13 bases in between. Germline V gene lookup returns CDR1 SEHNR and CDR2 FQNEAQ (reference sequence). This receptor was identified in an older woman with COVID-19, enrolled during active disease. The specimen sequenced was peripheral blood. The chain uses TRBV7-9 and TRBJ1-1; tentative D call: TRBD1 (5 bases). CDR3 amino acids: CASSLMGGADTEAFF. For the CDR3, the DNA is TGTGCCAGCAGCTTAATGGGGGGAGCGGACACTGAAGCTTTCTTT.